A selection of T cell receptor beta chains follows, all from one sample in a study of blood T cell repertoires in COVID-19. The assay was immunoSEQ multiplex PCR, and TCRdb's table has in-frame clones only and misses some. Of hundreds of thousands of clones listed, roughly 87% were seen once; the top ten hold approximately 3.3%. Sequences were obtained from peripheral blood. Every receptor here comes from a man between 18 and 35 years old with active or convalescent COVID-19. Each CDR3 is given with its conserved first and last residue. The size entry is marked missing in some rows and otherwise reads once, few, many or a size class.

size	V	J	CDR3
-	TRBV10-2	TRBJ1-2	CASTEGQDHTANYGYTF
-	TRBV6-4	TRBJ1-2	CASIGQNYGYTF
-	TRBV5-4	TRBJ2-3	CASRLLAGGVADTQYF
-	TRBV19	TRBJ2-7	CASSTRGTPYEQYF
once	TRBV7-3	TRBJ2-3	CASILGPWTGSTDTQYF
once	TRBV6-5	TRBJ2-3	CASSSRGRVTDTQYF
once	TRBV28	TRBJ1-4	CASSLGGGPSEKLFF
-	TRBV7-8	TRBJ1-3	CASSRGFRQGAPLAGNTIYF
-	TRBV5-1	TRBJ2-7	CASSLNQGYEQYF
-	TRBV7-9	TRBJ2-3	CASSPLDRGEWDTQYF
-	TRBV28	TRBJ1-2	CASSRGQGGGYTF
-	TRBV21-1	TRBJ1-1	CASSKDLTGGGRAFF
-	TRBV6-5	TRBJ2-2	CASDKMQATGELFF
few	TRBV6-4	TRBJ1-5	CASRRTGDSNQPQHF
once	TRBV3-1/TRBV3-2	TRBJ1-4	CASRGQGVEKLFF
-	TRBV5-1	TRBJ1-5	CASSLDHGSNQPQHF
-	TRBV27	TRBJ1-5	CASSRQGLGSNQPQHF
-	TRBV7-2	TRBJ1-2	CASTLATELIVGYTF
-	TRBV4-3	TRBJ2-1	CASSQDGGWVAGVYNEQFF
-	TRBV5-4	TRBJ1-2	CASSRGTGREYGYTF
-	TRBV5-4	TRBJ2-7	CASSTRTGTYEQYF
-	TRBV30	TRBJ2-7	CAWSVRAWEQYF
-	TRBV28	TRBJ2-7	CASSFSRTGPPYEQYF
-	TRBV13	TRBJ2-7	CASSPSGTGVFSTYEQYF
once	TRBV19	TRBJ1-1	CASCTLSGSTEAFF
once	TRBV28	TRBJ2-1	CASSSPRSYNEQFF
-	TRBV7-2	TRBJ1-2	CASSLTTYGYTF
-	TRBV28	TRBJ1-2	CASSTPPGYTF
few	TRBV5-5	TRBJ1-1	CASSLVPSPRDGDEAFF
-	TRBV25-1	TRBJ2-1	CASSLPSGNEQFF
-	TRBV6-5	TRBJ1-1	CASSYSMGQGATEAFF
-	TRBV28	TRBJ1-6	CASSLSDRVWSPLHF
-	TRBV30	TRBJ1-1	CAWNGGGSEAFF
-	TRBV6-1	TRBJ2-5	CASSGGGAQYF
few	TRBV24-1	TRBJ2-3	CATSKAGTDTQYF
few	TRBV9	TRBJ2-7	CASSARQGREQYF
-	TRBV19	TRBJ2-2	CASRAGGWTGELFF
-	TRBV6-4	TRBJ1-1	CASSDSQGTEAFF
-	TRBV5-4	TRBJ1-4	CASSPRGTGVEKLFF
-	TRBV4-3	TRBJ1-1	CASSHTRDSNTEAFF
-	TRBV9	TRBJ1-2	CASSVEAMGTGDGYTF
-	TRBV29-1	TRBJ1-2	CSVGGRTPGTGGYTF
-	TRBV7-9	TRBJ1-4	CASSLAATNEKLFF
-	TRBV5-4	TRBJ1-2	CASSLIITGADGYTF
-	TRBV7-2	TRBJ2-1	CASSSRLLLHEQFF
-	TRBV6-2/TRBV6-3	TRBJ2-3	CASSSSGGGASTDTQYF
-	TRBV30	TRBJ2-2	CAWSTAGGDTGELFF
few	TRBV5-4	TRBJ1-2	CASSLGGQGSRGYTF
-	TRBV7-8	TRBJ2-2	CASRLTAGGPQGTGELFF
-	TRBV12-3/TRBV12-4	TRBJ1-1	CASSRSGTTEAFF
-	TRBV4-1	TRBJ1-4	CASSQDRDSTNEKLFF
few	TRBV6-5	TRBJ2-1	CASSVRRGEQFF